This entry lists 25 T cell receptor beta chains sequenced from one sample in a study of blood T cell repertoires in COVID-19. Assay: immunoSEQ multiplex PCR; the TCRdb copy retains only in-frame clones and omits some. The data hold 210,000 or so clones, with 90% to 95% observed a single time. Sequencing was performed on peripheral blood. All receptors come from a man aged 30-40 years with acute or convalescent COVID-19.

This chain uses TRBV19 with TRBJ1-1; D gene uncertain. This CDR3 has 15 amino acids. The germline V gene encodes CDR1 LNHDA and CDR2 SQIVND (reference sequence). Trimming pared 5 bases from V and 2 bases from J, leaving 15 bases between. Here the CDR3 reads CASSSRGNGNTEAFF. The CDR3 nucleotides read TGTGCCAGTAGTTCACGGGGTAACGGTAACACTGAAGCTTTCTTT. Combining the CDR3 with reference TRBV19 and TRBJ1-1 gives the whole variable domain DGGITQSPKYLFRKEGQNVTLSCEQNLNHDAMYWYRQDPGQGLRLIYYSQIVNDFQKGDIAEGYSVSREKKESFPLTVTSAQKNPTAFYLCASSSRGNGNTEAFFGQGTRLTVV.

This sequence joins TRBV28 and TRBJ1-4, with D possibly TRBD1 on 5 matching bases. The CDR3 is made up of 15 amino acids. The V gene's germline CDR1 is MDHEN and CDR2 SYDVKM. V shed 3 bases and J shed 8 bases, with 16 bases lying between them. CDR3 nucleotide sequence: TGTGCCAGCAGTTTGGGAGGGGCTGGAGGAGAAAAACTGTTTTTT. Protein: CASSLGGAGGEKLFF.

This clone was seen only once. The CDR3 sequence is CASRQGLVYQPQHF. As DNA, the CDR3 is TGTGCCAGCAGACAGGGCCTGGTCTATCAGCCCCAGCATTTT. This chain uses TRBV2 with TRBJ1-5, with TRBD1 as a possible D gene (6 bases). The CDR3 is 14 residues long. CDR1 and CDR2 from the germline V gene are SNHLY and FYNNEI. Trimming took 6 bases from V and 5 from J, leaving 14 bases between them. Supplemented by reference TRBV2 and TRBJ1-5, the full variable domain reads EPEVTQTPSHQVTQMGQEVILRCVPISNHLYFYWYRQILGQKVEFLVSFYNNEISEKSEIFDDQFSVERPDGSNFTLKIRSTKLEDSAMYFCASRQGLVYQPQHFGDGTRLSIL.

The V call is TRBV28, the J call TRBJ2-1; D is possibly TRBD1 (6 bases). From germline, CDR1 is MDHEN and CDR2 SYDVKM. Trimming took 7 bases from V and 3 from J, leaving 10 bases between them. This CDR3 region has 13 residues. The CDR3 DNA reads as TGTGCCAGCATTGGACAGAACTACAATGAGCAGTTCTTC. This gives the protein CASIGQNYNEQFF. Based on the CDR3 plus reference TRBV28 and TRBJ2-1, the full variable domain is DVKVTQSSRYLVKRTGEKVFLECVQDMDHENMFWYRQDPGLGLRLIYFSYDVKMKEKGDIPEGYSVSREKKERFSLILESASTNQTSMYLCASIGQNYNEQFFGPGTRLTVL.

The table lists this clone with a count of one. V gene TRBV4-1 combines with J gene TRBJ2-3, with a possible D match to TRBD2 (6 bases). CDR1 and CDR2 (germline): MGHRA, YSYEKL. This CDR3 has 16 residues. Trimming took off 4 bases at V and 4 bases at J, with 18 bases between the two ends. The CDR3 here is CASSLVSGRESDTQYF. DNA of the CDR3: TGCGCCAGCAGCCTAGTCAGCGGGCGGGAATCAGATACGCAGTATTTT.

The V gene is TRBV27, the J gene TRBJ2-2; 11 bases map to TRBD2. Trimming at V came to 3 bases and at J to 1 base, leaving 19 bases not matched to a gene. This CDR3 comprises 22 residues. In germline, CDR1 is MNHEY, CDR2 SMNVEV (reference sequence). DNA for the CDR3: TGTGCCAGCAGTTTCCTAGCGGGAGGACGAACCGACACTGGAAAGAACACCGGGGAGCTGTTTTTT. Translating gives CASSFLAGGRTDTGKNTGELFF.

V usage is TRBV2 and J usage is TRBJ1-1; TRBD1 is a possible D gene (6 bases). Trimming cost V 1 base and J 5 bases, with 8 bases left between them. The CDR3 runs to 13 residues. CDR1 and CDR2 (germline): SNHLY, FYNNEI. The CDR3 here is CASSEEGGTEAFF. Here the CDR3 DNA reads TGTGCCAGCAGTGAAGAAGGGGGAACTGAAGCTTTCTTT.

This clone was recorded once. The chain has TRBV7-9 and TRBJ1-3; TRBD1 might be the D (6 bases). Germline CDR1 is SEHNR and CDR2 is FQNEAQ (reference sequence). The V and J ends lost 0 bases and 2 bases respectively, with 11 bases between them. The CDR3 runs 16 residues. CDR3 residues: CASSLAGSGAGNTIYF. The CDR3, as DNA: TGTGCCAGCAGCTTAGCAGGGTCAGGGGCTGGAAACACCATATATTTT.

In its sample, this clone was seen a few times. This chain links TRBV7-9 with TRBJ2-7, with 8 bases that match TRBD1. Germline CDR1 reads SEHNR; CDR2 reads FQNEAQ (reference sequence). V shed 0 bases, J shed 4 bases, and the junction held 8 bases outside the gene matches. The length of the CDR3 is 16 residues. CDR3 nucleotide sequence: TGTGCCAGCAGCTTAGCCGGAGGGACAGGTCGATACGAGCAGTACTTC. Protein product: CASSLAGGTGRYEQYF.

V gene TRBV19 combines with J gene TRBJ1-1; D is undetermined. V lost 7 bases, J lost 8 bases, and 17 bases lay in between. There are 13 residues in the CDR3. The V gene's germline CDR1 is LNHDA and CDR2 SQIVND (reference sequence). CDR3 nucleotides: TGTGCCAGTAATGAAGAACCCGGGAGAGAAGCTTTCTTT. Protein: CASNEEPGREAFF.

The chain has TRBV19 and TRBJ2-1, with D perhaps TRBD1 (5 bases). V gave up 2 bases and J gave up 7 bases, with 9 bases separating them. The germline gives CDR1 LNHDA, CDR2 SQIVND (reference sequence). The CDR3 runs to 13 residues. CDR3 nucleotide sequence: TGTGCCAGTAGTATATCTGGGGCGAATGAGCAGTTCTTC. Amino acids: CASSISGANEQFF.

The chain carries TRBV28 and TRBJ1-6; D is perhaps TRBD1 (6 bases). Germline-derived CDR1 and CDR2 are MDHEN and SYDVKM. This CDR3 spans 16 amino acids. V was clipped by 7 bases and J by 9 bases, with 22 bases between them. The CDR3 loop is CASISSGAGDRSPLHF. The CDR3 DNA follows: TGTGCCAGCATCTCCTCTGGGGCAGGGGACCGTTCACCCCTCCACTTT.

This rearrangement joins TRBV11-1 to TRBJ2-7; D is ambiguous. V was trimmed by 2 bases and J by 5 bases, leaving 4 bases between them. Germline V lookup: CDR1 SGHAT, CDR2 FQDESV (reference sequence). The CDR3 runs 11 residues. The CDR3 protein is CASSLSNEQYF. CDR3 nucleotides: TGTGCCAGCAGCTTATCTAACGAGCAGTACTTC.

The rearrangement joins TRBV4-2 to TRBJ1-2; D might be TRBD1 (6 bases). Germline lookup yields CDR1 LGHNA and CDR2 YNFKEQ. The CDR3 has 14 residues. Trimming cost V 4 bases and J 4 bases, with 13 bases left between them. The CDR3 is CASSRSGQPYGYTF. For the CDR3, the DNA is TGTGCCAGCAGCCGGTCAGGACAGCCCTATGGCTACACCTTC.

The V and J genes are TRBV18 and TRBJ1-5, with D tentatively TRBD1 (5 bases). The CDR3 runs 17 residues. Germline lookup yields CDR1 KGHSH and CDR2 LQKENI. V lost 2 bases and J 5 bases, leaving 19 bases between the germline ends. The CDR3: CASSPGTGLGRDQPQHF. The DNA of the CDR3 is TGTGCCAGCTCACCAGGAACAGGCCTAGGTCGGGATCAGCCCCAGCATTTT.

The chain couples TRBV6-2 or TRBV6-3 to TRBJ1-2; D ambiguous. Per germline, CDR1 MNHEY and CDR2 SVGEGT. Trimming left V 5 bases short and J 6 bases short, with 10 bases between. The CDR3 length is 12 residues. In DNA form, the CDR3 reads TGTGCCAGCAGTGACATAATAGATGGCTACACCTTC. Its protein product is CASSDIIDGYTF.

This chain joins TRBV29-1 and TRBJ1-1; 10 bases line up with TRBD1. CDR1 and CDR2 from the germline V gene are SQVTM and ANQGSEA. This CDR3 contains 16 residues. The V segment lost 6 bases and the J segment 1 base; nucleotides outside the gene matches: 11. The CDR3 reads CSVSGTGVLTNTEAFF. The CDR3, as DNA: TGCAGCGTGTCCGGGACAGGGGTTCTGACGAACACTGAAGCTTTCTTT.

Comment on this clone: This specimen includes other DNA sequences encoding the same CDR3. The gene calls are TRBV29-1 and TRBJ2-2; D perhaps matches TRBD1 (6 bases). Trimming left V 3 bases short and J 2 bases short, with 7 bases between. Looked up from germline, CDR1 is SQVTM and CDR2 is ANQGSEA. There are 13 residues in the CDR3. CDR3 coding DNA: TGCAGCGTTGACAGGGGAAACACCGGGGAGCTGTTTTTT. This codes for CSVDRGNTGELFF.

The chain is built from TRBV2 and TRBJ1-5, with unresolved D. V was clipped by 5 bases and J by 5 bases, with 10 bases between them. Germline values: CDR1 SNHLY, CDR2 FYNNEI. This CDR3 contains 13 residues. The CDR3 here is CASSKIRDQPQHF. Here the CDR3 DNA reads TGTGCCAGCAGTAAAATTCGGGATCAGCCCCAGCATTTT.

J is TRBJ1-1 and V is TRBV28; 7 positions agree with TRBD1. CDR1 is MDHEN, CDR2 SYDVKM, per germline. After removal of 4 bases from V and 1 base from J, the junction contained 3 bases not matched to a gene. This CDR3 comprises 14 residues. The DNA for the CDR3 is TGTGCCAGCAGTTCGGGGACAGCGAACACTGAAGCTTTCTTT. It yields the protein CASSSGTANTEAFF.

V gene TRBV5-4 combines with J gene TRBJ1-6; TRBD1 matches 11 bases. From germline, CDR1 is SGHNT and CDR2 YYREEE (reference sequence). Trimming at V came to 4 bases and at J to 8 bases, leaving 11 bases not matched to a gene. This CDR3 has 17 amino acids. This CDR3 reads CASSTGQGAGAYSPLHF. CDR3 sequence (DNA): TGTGCCAGCAGCACAGGACAGGGGGCGGGGGCCTATTCACCCCTCCACTTT. The full variable domain, its missing parts supplied by reference TRBV5-4 and TRBJ1-6, is ETGVTQSPTHLIKTRGQQVTLRCSSQSGHNTVSWYQQALGQGPQFIFQYYREEENGRGNFPPRFSGLQFPNYSSELNVNALELDDSALYLCASSTGQGAGAYSPLHFGNGTRLTVT.

The gene calls are TRBV4-1 and TRBJ2-1; tentatively, D is TRBD2 (6 bases). V gave up 3 bases and J gave up 3 bases, with 9 bases separating them. From germline, CDR1 is MGHRA and CDR2 YSYEKL. CDR3 size: 14 residues. Written as DNA, the CDR3 is TGCGCCAGCAGCCATGCCGGGAGCTACAATGAGCAGTTCTTC. It is translated as CASSHAGSYNEQFF.

This chain connects TRBV30 to TRBJ2-5; 12 bases map to TRBD1. J lost 6 bases, V lost 4 bases, and 12 bases had no gene match. Germline CDR1 and CDR2: GTSNPN and SVGIG (reference sequence). The CDR3 sequence is 16 residues long. The CDR3 nucleotides are TGTGCCTGGACTAGCCCGGGGACAGGGGGCAGGAAGACCCAGTACTTC. Its translation: CAWTSPGTGGRKTQYF.

The V and J genes are TRBV5-5 and TRBJ2-5; 7 bases fit TRBD1. After removal of 6 bases from V and 2 bases from J, the junction contained 10 bases not matched to a gene. Germline lookup yields CDR1 SGHKS and CDR2 YYEKEE (reference sequence). The CDR3 is 15 residues long. This CDR3 reads CASTLGMGQQETQYF. Written as DNA, the CDR3 is TGTGCCAGCACCTTAGGAATGGGACAGCAAGAGACCCAGTACTTC.

Regarding this clone: At one end, the junction sequence differs from germline, possibly due to a read error. The rearrangement links TRBV5-1 to TRBJ2-1; a weak D match, TRBD2 (6 bases). CDR1 and CDR2 (germline): SGHRS, YFSETQ. The CDR3 is 16 amino acids. CDR3 bases: TGCGCCAGCAGCTTGGCCGCGGGGCGGTCCTACAATGGGCAGTTCTTC. It codes for CASSLAAGRSYNGQFF.